These 27 T cell receptor beta chains were sequenced from one sample in a study of CD8+ T cells in alopecia areata. cDNA reverse transcribed from extracted RNA served as the sequencing template. Libraries were prepared by immunoSEQ multiplex PCR; TCRdb keeps only in-frame clonotypes and omits some of them. The sample was found to contain roughly 110,000 clones, and every one recurs. Material: lesional skin. The receptors derive from a C3H/HeJ mouse with alopecia areata. Strain MHC haplotype: H2-k.

This clone was recorded a few times. The protein in this entry is translated from the DNA; at residue 10 it differs from the protein listed in TCRdb. Germline and genes here are mouse. The read terminates 3 residues before the CDR3 end, so the remaining end is supplied by the germline J gene. The chain carries TRBV13-2 and TRBJ1-6; 10 nucleotides align to TRBD1. TRBJ1-6 is recorded as an ORF, its role being uncertain. Germline lookup yields CDR1 NNHNN and CDR2 SYGAGS (reference sequence). The junction had 5 bases not matched to a gene; V was cut back by 7 bases and J by 10 bases. CDR3 length: 13 residues. The DNA read from the CDR3 is TGTGCCAGCCAGGACAGGGGGTACTCGCCC. Translated, it gives CASQDRGYSP. The whole CDR3 protein is CASQDRGYSPLYF.

This clone occurred many times. Mouse germline and gene names are used. The CDR3 is cut off 4 residues early in the read; its end comes from the germline J gene. This sequence joins TRBV1 and TRBJ2-1, with 7 bases matching TRBD2. V was clipped by 2 bases and J by 1 base; unmatched bases: 5. The CDR3 consists of 16 residues. Germline CDR1 and CDR2: NSQYPW and LRSPGD (reference sequence). CDR3 residues: CTCSAPNWGNYAEQFF. CDR3 DNA (partial): TGCACCTGCAGTGCACCGAACTGGGGAAACTATGCT.

On this clone: Mouse germline and gene names are used. The CDR3 reads CASGDAWGFNQDTQYF. The covered CDR3 bases are TGTGCCAGCGGTGATGCTTGGGGGTTTAACCAAGAC. The chain joins TRBV13-2 to TRBJ2-5; tentatively, D is TRBD2 (6 bases). The read falls 4 residues short of the CDR3 end, and the missing part is taken from the germline J gene. Germline assignment: CDR1 NNHNN and CDR2 SYGAGS (reference sequence). V was cut by 0 bases and J by 0 bases, with 11 bases left in between. CDR3 length: 16 residues.

This clone showed up just a few times. Gene labels here are mouse ones. The DNA ends 4 residues before the CDR3 does, and the rest of the CDR3 is filled in from the germline J gene. The V call is TRBV13-3, the J call TRBJ2-7, with 7 nucleotides matching TRBD1. The CDR3 totals 14 residues. V gave up 6 bases and J gave up 0 bases; unmatched junction bases: 6. Germline V CDR1 and CDR2: NNHDY, SYVADS. CDR3 DNA, as far as it was read: TGTGCCAGCACCCCCCGGGACAGCTCCTAT. Protein sequence: CASTPRDSSY. In full, the CDR3 is CASTPRDSSYEQYF.

In this sample, this clone turned up a few times. Germline and genes here are mouse. The read ends 4 residues before the CDR3 terminus; that terminus is restored from the germline J gene. The chain employs TRBV19 and TRBJ2-1; 9 positions agree with TRBD1. CDR3 length: 15 residues. CDR1 and CDR2 from the germline V gene are FNHDT and SITEND (reference sequence). Unmatched junction bases numbered 7, after V lost 5 bases and J lost 4 bases. The CDR3 DNA, read in part, is TGTGCCAGCAGGCCTACAGGGGGCGAGTATGCT. Encoded protein: CASRPTGGEYA. The CDR3 as a whole reads CASRPTGGEYAEQFF.

The table lists this clone with many counts. Gene names are the mouse ones. The read terminates 4 residues ahead of where the CDR3 ends, so the germline J gene completes it. The rearrangement links TRBV13-3 to TRBJ2-1; 9 nucleotides line up with TRBD2. CDR1 NNHDY and CDR2 SYVADS come from the germline V gene. The CDR3 totals 13 residues. V was pared by 5 bases and J by 6 bases, with 3 bases of the junction left unmatched. The sequenced CDR3 bases are TGTGCCAGCAGCGGACTGGGGAGTGCT. The encoded protein is CASSGLGSA. The whole CDR3 protein reads CASSGLGSAEQFF.

A word on this clone: The listed genes are named as in mouse. The read ends 4 residues early relative to the CDR3; the germline J gene fills the gap. The V call is TRBV17, the J call TRBJ2-1; TRBD2 matches 13 bases. CDR1 MNHDT and CDR2 YYDKIL come from the germline V gene. V gave up 6 bases and J gave up 3 bases; unmatched junction bases: 2. The CDR3 contains 15 residues. The CDR3 DNA, read in part, is TGTGCTAGCAGCGGGACTGGGGGGGTCTATGCT. Translating gives CASSGTGGVYA. The whole CDR3 protein reads CASSGTGGVYAEQFF.

Ten or more counts support this clone. Genes and germline come from the mouse. The read ends 4 residues before the CDR3 terminus; that terminus is restored from the germline J gene. The chain employs TRBV13-3 and TRBJ2-1, with 9 bases lining up with TRBD1. This CDR3 is 15 amino acids long. J lost 1 base, V lost 5 bases, and 4 bases had no gene match. The V gene's germline CDR1 is NNHDY and CDR2 SYVADS. CDR3 DNA, as far as it was read: TGTGCCAGCAGCCCGACAGGGGGGAACTATGCT. Amino acid sequence: CASSPTGGNYA. The whole CDR3 protein reads CASSPTGGNYAEQFF.

Ten or more counts support this clone. Gene names follow the mouse nomenclature. The read falls 4 residues short of the CDR3 end, and the missing part is taken from the germline J gene. The rearrangement uses TRBV13-3 and TRBJ2-1; 8 nucleotides agree with TRBD2. The CDR3 consists of 15 residues. Germline V gene sequence: CDR1 NNHDY, CDR2 SYVADS. The CDR3 bases that were read are TGTGCCAGCAGTGATACGGGGGGGCGCGGGGCT. Translated: CASSDTGGRGA. The whole CDR3 region reads CASSDTGGRGAEQFF.

This clone was counted between two and nine times. TCRdb's protein does not match the DNA translation at residue 12; the protein provided is translated from the DNA. The genes and germline here are from mouse. The read terminates 3 residues before the CDR3 end, so the remaining end is supplied by the germline J gene. The rearrangement joins TRBV13-3 to TRBJ1-3, with a tentative D call TRBD1 (5 bases). Germline-derived CDR1 and CDR2 are NNHDY and SYVADS. V lost 1 base to trimming and J lost 3 bases, with 11 bases between them. The CDR3 covers 15 residues. The covered CDR3 bases are TGTGCCAGCAGTGATAGGGCAGGGTTTGGAAATACG. Translating gives CASSDRAGFGNT. The full CDR3 is CASSDRAGFGNTLYF.

In the case of this clone: All gene names here are mouse names. Read data end 4 residues before the CDR3 end; the end is taken from the germline J gene. The chain employs TRBV13-3 and TRBJ2-7; 10 bases fit TRBD1. The CDR3 is 15 residues long. Looked up from germline, CDR1 is NNHDY and CDR2 is SYVADS. The CDR3 reads CASSDSGQGVYEQYF. CDR3 DNA, as far as it was read: TGTGCCAGCAGTGATTCCGGACAGGGGGTTTAT.

As for this clone: Mouse germline and gene names are used. The CDR3 goes on 4 residues after the read ends, and that part is filled in from the germline J gene. This chain links TRBV1 with TRBJ2-3; 7 nucleotides agree with TRBD1. Germline V CDR1 and CDR2: NSQYPW, LRSPGD (reference sequence). This CDR3 has 14 residues. After removal of 4 bases from V and 2 bases from J, the junction contained 3 bases not matched to a gene. CDR3 amino acids: CTCSDRGFAETLYF. CDR3 bases read: TGCACCTGCAGTGACAGGGGATTTGCAGAA.

This clone was detected many times. Mouse gene names and germline throughout. Sequencing ends 4 residues short of the CDR3 end; the germline J gene provides the rest. V is TRBV13-3 and J is TRBJ2-3; a possible D gene is TRBD1 (7 bases). This CDR3 is 13 amino acids long. Germline loops: CDR1 NNHDY, CDR2 SYVADS. V was shortened by 5 bases and J by 3 bases, with 10 bases between the two germline ends. CDR3 DNA, as far as it was read: TGTGCCAGCAGGGCAGGGGGGGCAGAA. It specifies CASRAGGAE. The CDR3 in full is CASRAGGAETLYF.

As for this clone: DNA and listed protein disagree at residue 13, so the protein shown here was translated from the DNA. Gene labels here are mouse ones. Sequencing ends 3 residues short of the CDR3 end; the germline J gene provides the rest. The chain joins TRBV1 to TRBJ1-3; no clear D gene. CDR3 length: 16 amino acids. Trimming left V 3 bases short and J 0 bases short, with 12 bases between. Germline V gives CDR1 NSQYPW, CDR2 LRSPGD (reference sequence). Partial CDR3 DNA: TGCACCTGCAGTGCCTTTACATCAATTTCTGGAAATACG. Translation: CTCSAFTSISGNT. The CDR3 in its entirety is CTCSAFTSISGNTLYF.

Regarding this clone: Genes here carry mouse names. The DNA ends 4 residues before the CDR3 does, and the rest of the CDR3 is filled in from the germline J gene. Other DNA sequences of this sample code for an identical CDR3. The chain combines TRBV1 with TRBJ1-2, with 7 bases that match TRBD1. The CDR3 runs to 13 residues. Germline V gene data show CDR1 as NSQYPW and CDR2 as LRSPGD (reference sequence). CDR3 sequence: CTCSAGQGSDYTF. Partial CDR3 DNA: TGCACCTGCAGTGCAGGACAGGGTTCC.

This clone was counted a few times. Gene names refer to mouse genes. Sequencing ends 4 residues short of the CDR3 end; the germline J gene provides the rest. This chain joins TRBV13-3 and TRBJ2-5, with 8 bases identical to TRBD1. Germline V gene lookup returns CDR1 NNHDY and CDR2 SYVADS. The CDR3 covers 15 residues. Incomplete CDR3 DNA: TGTGCCAGCAGTGATGCACTGGACAGGGAAGAC. Translated, it gives CASSDALDRED. In full, the CDR3 reads CASSDALDREDTQYF.

A remark on this clone: The gene symbols are mouse symbols. The CDR3 is cut off 4 residues early in the read; its end comes from the germline J gene. The chain is built from TRBV13-2 and TRBJ2-1, with a weak D call TRBD1 (6 bases). CDR1 is NNHNN and CDR2 is SYGAGS in the germline V gene (reference sequence). The CDR3 sequence is 15 residues long. Trimming shortened V by 2 bases and J by 1 base, and 10 bases separated the two germline ends. The sequenced part of the CDR3 DNA is TGTGCCAGCGGTGACTTTGGACAGAACTATGCT. Its translation is CASGDFGQNYA. The whole CDR3 region reads CASGDFGQNYAEQFF.

Only a few counts were recorded for this clone. Gene names and germline match the mouse. The read halts 4 residues ahead of the CDR3 end, with the missing end drawn from the germline J gene. The chain uses TRBV19 and TRBJ2-7, with 7 bases matching TRBD2. The V gene end was trimmed by 2 bases and the J gene end by 0 bases; junction bases not matched to a gene: 5. Per germline, CDR1 FNHDT and CDR2 SITEND (reference sequence). The CDR3 is 15 residues long. CDR3 DNA (partial): TGTGCCAGCAGTATTTGGGGGGTCAGCTCCTAT. It encodes CASSIWGVSSY. The CDR3 in full is CASSIWGVSSYEQYF.

This clone was recorded many times. Mouse names are used for the genes. With the read ending 4 residues before the CDR3 end, the germline J gene is used to fill in that end. The V and J genes are TRBV13-3 and TRBJ2-7, with D perhaps TRBD1 (6 bases). Germline CDR1 reads NNHDY; CDR2 reads SYVADS. This CDR3 has 16 residues. The V gene lost 0 bases and the J gene lost 0 bases, with 13 bases spanning the gap. The sequenced CDR3 bases are TGTGCCAGCAGTGATGCAGTCCAGGGGAGCTCCTAT. This encodes CASSDAVQGSSY. The whole CDR3 sequence is CASSDAVQGSSYEQYF.

As regards this clone: All gene names here are mouse names. The read ends 4 residues early relative to the CDR3; the germline J gene fills the gap. The chain recombines TRBV13-3 with TRBJ1-2; D is uncertain. Germline CDR1 and CDR2: NNHDY and SYVADS. V was trimmed by 3 bases and J by 0 bases, leaving 9 bases between them. CDR3 size: 14 residues. This chain's CDR3 is CASSAQAANSDYTF. The DNA read from the CDR3 is TGTGCCAGCAGTGCCCAGGCTGCAAACTCC.

This clone came up a few times. Each gene name is a mouse one. The CDR3 goes on 4 residues after the read ends, and that part is filled in from the germline J gene. The V and J genes are TRBV17 and TRBJ2-3; 9 nucleotides agree with TRBD2. Germline V gene lookup returns CDR1 MNHDT and CDR2 YYDKIL. V dropped 3 bases and J dropped 2; count of bases not matched to a gene: 3. The CDR3 has 15 residues. CDR3 sequence reads: CASSSTGGIAETLYF. The DNA read from the CDR3 is TGTGCTAGCAGTAGTACTGGGGGGATTGCAGAA.

Note on this clone: The genes are named according to mouse. The observed sequence ends 4 residues before the CDR3 terminus, with the missing tail filled in from the germline J gene. This chain uses TRBV19 with TRBJ2-3; D remains ambiguous. The CDR3 totals 15 residues. Germline V gene sequence: CDR1 FNHDT, CDR2 SITEND (reference sequence). Trimming took off 1 base at V and 0 bases at J, with 9 bases between the two ends. CDR3 DNA (partial): TGTGCCAGCAGTATACCACAGTTTAGTGCAGAA. Protein product: CASSIPQFSAE. The whole CDR3 protein reads CASSIPQFSAETLYF. The variable domain in full, with the rest retrieved from reference TRBV19 and TRBJ2-3, is GGIITQTPKFLIGQEGQKLTLKCQQNFNHDTMYWYRQDSGKGLRLIYYSITENDLQKGDLSEGYDASREKKSSFSLTVTSAQKNEMAVFLCASSIPQFSAETLYFGSGTRLTVL.

On this clone itself: There is a difference at residue 11 between the TCRdb protein and the DNA translation, so the protein given here was translated from the DNA. Mouse gene names apply. The missing CDR3 end, 3 residues past where the read stops, is filled in from the germline J gene. The chain combines TRBV13-1 with TRBJ1-6; D is perhaps TRBD1 (6 bases). TRBJ1-6 is classed as an ORF, of uncertain function. The CDR3 has 14 residues. V was pared by 4 bases and J by 7 bases, with 12 bases between. CDR1 and CDR2 from the germline V gene are NSHNY and SYGAGN. The CDR3 here is CASSPTGFNSPLYF. The DNA read from the CDR3 is TGTGCCAGCAGTCCGACAGGATTCAATTCGCCC.

This clone was seen at least ten times. Gene names refer to mouse genes. The read stops 4 residues short of the end of the CDR3; the missing end is completed from the germline J gene. The J gene is TRBJ2-7, the V gene TRBV13-3; TRBD1 is a possible D gene (5 bases). The ends were cut back, 9 bases at V and 0 bases at J, with 7 bases in the middle. This CDR3 region has 11 residues. Per the germline V gene, CDR1 is NNHDY and CDR2 is SYVADS. The CDR3 is CATDSSYEQYF. The part of the CDR3 DNA that was read is TGTGCCACCGACAGCTCCTAT.

This clone was observed at least ten times. The listed genes are named as in mouse. The read comes to an end 4 residues before the CDR3 does, leaving the germline J gene to fill in the end. The chain links TRBV13-3 to TRBJ2-3; 12 nucleotides agree with TRBD1. The germline gives CDR1 NNHDY, CDR2 SYVADS. J gave up 4 bases and V 6 bases, and 6 bases lay outside the gene matches. The CDR3 totals 15 residues. The CDR3 DNA, read in part, is TGTGCCAGCAAAACCGGGACAGGGGGCCCAGAA. Amino acids: CASKTGTGGPE. The whole CDR3 region reads CASKTGTGGPETLYF.

Note on this clone: TCRdb's protein and the DNA translation differ at residue 11; the protein here comes from the DNA. Gene names and germline match the mouse. The read ends 3 residues shy of where the CDR3 ends; the end is completed using the germline J gene. The chain has TRBV19 and TRBJ1-6; 9 nucleotides match TRBD1. TRBJ1-6 is treated as an ORF (open reading frame) with a function not yet certain. The CDR3 consists of 14 residues. The V gene's germline CDR1 is FNHDT and CDR2 SITEND (reference sequence). J lost 10 bases, V lost 4 bases, and 6 bases had no gene match. The CDR3 region is CASSAGTGRSPLYF. The sequenced part of the CDR3 DNA is TGTGCCAGCAGTGCCGGGACAGGGAGGTCGCCC.

Notes on this clone: TCRdb's protein sequence differs at residue 9 from the translated DNA; the protein presented here follows the DNA. Gene and germline names: mouse. The read halts 3 residues ahead of the CDR3 end, with the missing end drawn from the germline J gene. This chain uses TRBV1 with TRBJ1-6; perhaps TRBD1 as D (5 bases). TRBJ1-6 is given ORF status, its function remaining uncertain. V was shortened by 8 bases and J by 4 bases, with 6 bases between the two germline ends. This CDR3 comprises 12 residues. Germline V gene lookup returns CDR1 NSQYPW and CDR2 LRSPGD (reference sequence). The sequenced part of the CDR3 DNA is TGCACCTGCCAGGGTTATAATTCGCCC. Translation: CTCQGYNSP. The complete CDR3 sequence is CTCQGYNSPLYF.